The 13 T cell receptor beta chains presented below share a single source sample, sequenced in a study of Graves' ophthalmopathy and Graves' hyperthyroidism. RNA transcripts were the source from which TCR beta CDR3 regions were amplified. HTBI-primed RT-PCR formed the first round, and a multiplex PCR formed the second. TCRdb recomputed calls from the multiplex PCR reads with MiXCR, one row per CDR3 protein. This table has around 590,000 distinct CDR3 sequences, less than 45% appearing once. Sample: peripheral blood or thyroid tissue (not recorded which). The receptors derive from an adult man with Graves' hyperthyroidism.

V is TRBV2 and J is TRBJ2-7; 9 nucleotides agree with TRBD2. Germline assignment: CDR1 SNHLY and CDR2 FYNNEI. CDR3 size: 14 residues. V was pared by 5 bases and J by 2 bases, with 4 bases of the junction left unmatched. CDR3 amino acids: CASSYASGTYEQYF. The CDR3 bases are TGTGCCAGCAGTTATGCTAGCGGGACCTACGAGCAGTACTTC.

As for this clonotype: The DNA is left out, because the CDR3 cannot be placed on it with certainty; the CDR3 is given as TCRdb lists it. The V and J genes are TRBV7-9 and TRBJ2-7; TRBD1 was called by the table and not checked on the DNA. From germline, CDR1 is SEHNR and CDR2 FQNEAQ (reference sequence). A total of 21 residues make up the CDR3, ends included. CDR3 sequence reads: CASSFYICSARDRGPSYEQYF.

In its sample, this clonotype was seen many times. The CDR3 sequence is CASRPPTDYYGYTF. CDR3 nucleotide sequence: TGTGCCAGCAGACCTCCGACAGACTACTATGGCTACACCTTC. V is TRBV28 and J is TRBJ1-2, with D possibly TRBD1 on 5 matching bases. Germline CDR1 and CDR2: MDHEN and SYDVKM. V was pared by 6 bases and J by 3 bases, with 14 bases between. This CDR3 is built from 14 residues.

This clonotype was recorded many times. The chain recombines TRBV2 with TRBJ2-7; 12 nucleotides line up with TRBD2. This CDR3 has 17 residues. V was clipped by 6 bases and J by 3 bases; unmatched bases: 12. Germline assignment: CDR1 SNHLY and CDR2 FYNNEI. For the CDR3, the DNA is TGTGCCAGCAGCAATTCGTTACTAGCGGGGGGCAACTACGAGCAGTACTTC. Translated, it gives CASSNSLLAGGNYEQYF.

Ten or more counts support this clonotype. DNA of the CDR3: TGTGCCAGCAGTGCATACGGGACAGGGGGCGGTAAACTGTTTTTT. Translation: CASSAYGTGGGKLFF. This chain links TRBV2 with TRBJ1-4; TRBD1 matches 12 bases. Germline V gives CDR1 SNHLY, CDR2 FYNNEI. CDR3 size: 15 residues. The V and J ends lost 4 bases and 11 bases, in that order; junction bases with no gene match: 8.

The chain links TRBV7-9 to TRBJ2-2, with 10 bases matching TRBD2. Trimming took 4 bases from V and 3 from J; bases not matched to a gene: 2. From germline, CDR1 is SEHNR and CDR2 FQNEAQ (reference sequence). The CDR3 runs 15 residues. The CDR3 spells CASSSTSGYTGELFF. The DNA of the CDR3 is TGTGCCAGCAGCTCGACTAGCGGGTACACCGGGGAGCTGTTTTTT.

The chain combines TRBV11-3 with TRBJ1-2; D gene ambiguous. The germline CDR1 and CDR2 sequences are SGHNT and YENEEA. Trimming took 2 bases from V and 7 from J, leaving 8 bases between them. The CDR3 spans 12 residues. The CDR3 DNA reads as TGTGCCAGCAGCTTATGGGTGGGTGGCTACACCTTC. It encodes CASSLWVGGYTF. Based on the CDR3 plus reference TRBV11-3 and TRBJ1-2, the full variable domain is EAGVVQSPRYKIIEKKQPVAFWCNPISGHNTLYWYLQNLGQGPELLIRYENEEAVDDSQLPKDRFSAERLKGVDSTLKIQPAELGDSAVYLCASSLWVGGYTFGSGTRLTVV.

This rearrangement joins TRBV7-2 to TRBJ2-5; possible D gene TRBD2, 5 bases. Trimming shortened V by 2 bases and J by 11 bases, and 21 bases separated the two germline ends. This CDR3 has 15 residues. Germline loops: CDR1 SGHTA, CDR2 FQGNSA. The CDR3 bases are TGTGCCAGCAGCTTATCAGCGGATGCCTACAATGAGCAGTACTTC. This gives the protein CASSLSADAYNEQYF.

This clonotype was counted at least ten times. V gene TRBV4-2 combines with J gene TRBJ2-7, with D possibly being TRBD2 (6 bases). The V gene lost 0 bases and the J gene lost 6 bases, with 15 bases spanning the gap. The CDR3 is made up of 15 amino acids. In germline, CDR1 is LGHNA, CDR2 YNFKEQ. DNA of the CDR3: TGTGCCAGCAGCCAAGAAGGGGACTGGTTTAGCGAGCAGTACTTC. Residues: CASSQEGDWFSEQYF.

As for this clonotype: It is likely a read error, because the conserved phenylalanine at the end of the CDR3 is missing. The rearrangement joins TRBV12-3 or TRBV12-4 to TRBJ1-3, with TRBD1 matching over 7 bases. CDR3 length equals 16 residues. Unmatched junction bases numbered 9, after V lost 5 bases and J lost 2 bases. The CDR3, as DNA: TGTGCCAGCAGTGAAAGACAGGGTTTTACTGGAAACACCATATATTCT. Translation: CASSERQGFTGNTIYS.

V and J are TRBV29-1 and TRBJ2-5; TRBD2 matches at 12 bases. With V trimmed by 6 bases and J by 5 bases, 7 bases remained unmatched. The CDR3 runs 14 residues. Germline V CDR1 and CDR2: SQVTM, ANQGSEA. CDR3 sequence: CSVTVTSGRETQYF. CDR3 nucleotides: TGCAGCGTGACGGTTACTAGCGGGAGGGAGACCCAGTACTTC.

This clonotype was recorded at least ten times. The chain is built from TRBV4-1 and TRBJ2-5; weak D call: TRBD1 (7 bases). This CDR3 region has 15 residues. Trimming stripped 0 bases from V and 3 bases from J, with 11 bases between. CDR1 is MGHRA and CDR2 is YSYEKL in the germline V gene. This chain's CDR3 is CASSQEAGGKETQYF. The CDR3 DNA reads TGCGCCAGCAGCCAAGAAGCAGGGGGGAAAGAGACCCAGTACTTC.

This rearrangement joins TRBV2 to TRBJ1-1; D is unclear. The ends were cut back, 4 bases at V and 7 bases at J, with 19 bases in the middle. This CDR3 has 15 residues. Looked up from germline, CDR1 is SNHLY and CDR2 is FYNNEI. The CDR3 is CASSATRTDFGEAFF. The CDR3 DNA follows: TGTGCCAGCAGTGCCACCAGGACTGATTTTGGTGAAGCTTTCTTT. The whole variable domain, filled in from reference TRBV2 and TRBJ1-1, reads EPEVTQTPSHQVTQMGQEVILRCVPISNHLYFYWYRQILGQKVEFLVSFYNNEISEKSEIFDDQFSVERPDGSNFTLKIRSTKLEDSAMYFCASSATRTDFGEAFFGQGTRLTVV.